This TCR beta chain was sequenced for a study of CD8 T cells in ankylosing spondylitis. Study-wide points: It appeared that ankylosing spondylitis blood was characterized by a TCR beta motif of about eight highly homologous variants. Those disease-linked clones were CD8+; they were also relatively rare in peripheral blood.

Molecular-barcoded quantitative 5'-RACE produced these TCR beta libraries. Via MiXCR, TCRdb re-called the 5' RACE reads, giving one row per CDR3 protein. The sample includes about 33,000 distinct CDR3 sequences, approximately 14% seen only once; the top ten take around 40%. Worth noting for this clonotype: The antigen is not known.

The source is a male donor with ankylosing spondylitis or in good health (not recorded which). Material for sequencing was blood.

The chain's CDR3 is CSATPSGASTDTQYF. CDR3 nucleotide sequence: TGCAGTGCCACTCCTTCCGGGGCTAGCACAGATACGCAGTATTTT. V usage is TRBV20-1 and J usage is TRBJ2-3; D assignment may be TRBD1 or TRBD2 (5 bases each). CDR1 and CDR2 from the germline V gene are DFQATT and SNEGSKA (reference sequence). This CDR3 is 15 amino acids long. The V and J ends lost 6 bases and 0 bases respectively, with 16 bases between them.